This TCR beta chain derives from a study of identical twins. Study-level findings and limits: Cord blood beta clonotypes present at high abundance carried fewer insertions; no such pattern appeared in memory repertoires.

This CDR3 comprises 14 residues. The V and J ends lost 4 bases and 5 bases respectively, with 11 bases between them. This clonotype was found a few times. The antigen is not known. In TCRdb, the 5' RACE reads were re-called with MiXCR into one record per CDR3 protein. Seen here are about 890,000 distinct CDR3 sequences, more than 9% observed once, and the top ten hold roughly 1.6%. The sample also formed part of further work on yellow fever vaccine responses in identical twins. From that study: Reportedly, twins showed a vaccine T cell response that looked partly convergent and partly personalized.

The chain joins TRBV12-3 or TRBV12-4 to TRBJ1-4; D not resolved. The specimen was PBMCs. This clonotype was sampled from a woman between 18 and 29 years old in good health. The CDR3 is CASSSEVRNEKLFF. Written as DNA, the CDR3 is TGTGCCAGCAGTTCGGAGGTGCGAAATGAAAAACTGTTTTTT.